The clone carrying this T cell receptor beta chain was observed a few times. One entry per CDR3 protein results from TCRdb running MiXCR on the 5' RACE reads. This table holds about 400,000 distinct CDR3 sequences, 20% to 30% found once. These data are taken from a study of T-cell memory formation after mild COVID-19. Trimming took off 3 bases at V and 4 bases at J, with 2 bases between the two ends. Germline V gene sequence: CDR1 KGHDR, CDR2 SFDVKD. This CDR3 region has 11 residues. The gene calls are TRBV24-1 and TRBJ1-2, with unresolved D. Material: PBMCs or a T cell subset sorted from them (not recorded which). The receptor was derived from an adult woman who had mild COVID-19 (a few samples of this study predate the infection). Cell type and time point are not known. DNA for the CDR3: TGTGCCACCAGTGATACCTATGGCTACACCTTC. It translates to CATSDTYGYTF.